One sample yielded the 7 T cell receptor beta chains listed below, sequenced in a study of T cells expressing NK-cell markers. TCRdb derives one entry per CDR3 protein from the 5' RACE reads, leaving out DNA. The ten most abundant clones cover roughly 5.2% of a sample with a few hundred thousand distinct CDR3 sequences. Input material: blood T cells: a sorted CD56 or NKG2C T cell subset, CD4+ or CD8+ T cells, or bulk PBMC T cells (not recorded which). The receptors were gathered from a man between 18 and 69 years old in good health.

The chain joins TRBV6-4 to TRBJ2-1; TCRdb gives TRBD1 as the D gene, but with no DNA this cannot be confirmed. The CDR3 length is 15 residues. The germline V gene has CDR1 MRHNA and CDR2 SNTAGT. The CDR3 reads CASSMTGVPYNEQFF.

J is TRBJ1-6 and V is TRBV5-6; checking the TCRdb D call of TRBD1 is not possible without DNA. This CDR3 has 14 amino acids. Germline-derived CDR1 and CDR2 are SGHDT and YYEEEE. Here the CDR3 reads CASSLNRGYSPLHF.

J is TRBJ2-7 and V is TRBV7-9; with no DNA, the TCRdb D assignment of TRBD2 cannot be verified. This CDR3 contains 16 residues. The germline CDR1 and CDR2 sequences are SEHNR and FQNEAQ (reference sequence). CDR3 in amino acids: CASSSYRGAGSYEQYF.

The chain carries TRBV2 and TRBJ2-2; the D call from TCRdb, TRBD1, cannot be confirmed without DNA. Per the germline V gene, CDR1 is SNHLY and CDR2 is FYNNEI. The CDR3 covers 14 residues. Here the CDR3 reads CASRGQGGNGELFF.

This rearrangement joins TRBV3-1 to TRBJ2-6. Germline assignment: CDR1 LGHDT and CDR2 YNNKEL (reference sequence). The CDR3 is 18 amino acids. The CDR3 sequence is CASSQGIPEGSGANVLTF.

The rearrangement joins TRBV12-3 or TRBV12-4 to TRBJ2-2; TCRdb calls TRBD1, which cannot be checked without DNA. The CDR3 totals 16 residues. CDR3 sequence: CASSQQRRTGTGELFF.

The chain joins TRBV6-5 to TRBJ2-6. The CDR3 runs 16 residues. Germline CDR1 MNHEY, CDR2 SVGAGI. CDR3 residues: CASSYSEASGANVLTF.